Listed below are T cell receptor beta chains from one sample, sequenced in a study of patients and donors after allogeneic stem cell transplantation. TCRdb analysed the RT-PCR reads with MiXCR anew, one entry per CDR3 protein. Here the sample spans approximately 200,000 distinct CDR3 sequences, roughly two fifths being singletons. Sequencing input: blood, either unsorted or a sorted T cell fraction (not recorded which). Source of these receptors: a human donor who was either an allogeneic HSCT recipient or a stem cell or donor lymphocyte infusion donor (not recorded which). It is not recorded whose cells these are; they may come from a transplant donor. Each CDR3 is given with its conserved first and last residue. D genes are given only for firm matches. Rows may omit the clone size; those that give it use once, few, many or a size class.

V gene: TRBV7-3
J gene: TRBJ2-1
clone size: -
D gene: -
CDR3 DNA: TGTGCCAGCAGCTCGGGAGAGGGTGAGCAGTTCTTC
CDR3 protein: CASSSGEGEQFF

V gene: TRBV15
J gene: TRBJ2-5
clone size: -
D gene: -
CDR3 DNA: TGTGCCACCACCTTAATTTCCGGGACGGAAGAGACCCAGTACTTC
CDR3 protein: CATTLISGTEETQYF

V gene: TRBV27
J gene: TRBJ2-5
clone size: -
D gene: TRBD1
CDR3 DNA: TGTGCCAGCACCGAAGAACAGGGGGGTCAAGAGACCCAGTACTTC
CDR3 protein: CASTEEQGGQETQYF

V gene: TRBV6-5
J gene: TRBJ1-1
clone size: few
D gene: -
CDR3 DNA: TGTGCCAGCAGTTACTCGAGGGCCCAGGGCACTGAAGCTTTCTTT
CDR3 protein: CASSYSRAQGTEAFF

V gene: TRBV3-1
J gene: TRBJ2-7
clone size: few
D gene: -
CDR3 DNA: TGTGCCAGCAGCCCTGTTTCGACAGGGCCTAGCGCACCCTCCTACGAGCAGTACTTC
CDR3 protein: CASSPVSTGPSAPSYEQYF

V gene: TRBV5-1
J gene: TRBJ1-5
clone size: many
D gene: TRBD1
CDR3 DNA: TGCGCCAGCAGCTTGGCAGGGGGCATCAATCAGCCCCAGCATTTT
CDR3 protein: CASSLAGGINQPQHF

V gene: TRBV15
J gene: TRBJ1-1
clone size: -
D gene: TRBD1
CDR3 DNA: TGTGCCACCAGCCGCCTGGGGGACAGGGGGCTGGTGGCTGAAGCTTTCTTT
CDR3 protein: CATSRLGDRGLVAEAFF

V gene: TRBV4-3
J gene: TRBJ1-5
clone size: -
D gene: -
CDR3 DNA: TGCGCCAGCAGCCAATTCCAGGGAGTAAATCAGCCCCAGCATTTT
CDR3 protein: CASSQFQGVNQPQHF

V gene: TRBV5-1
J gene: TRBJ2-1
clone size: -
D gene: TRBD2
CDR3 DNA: TGCGCCAGCAGCCCCGGGACTAGCGGACCAGAGCAGTTCTTC
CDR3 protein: CASSPGTSGPEQFF

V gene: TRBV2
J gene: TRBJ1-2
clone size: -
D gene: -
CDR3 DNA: TGTGCCAGCAGGGCAAACGGAGTTTGGAACTATGGCTACACCTTC
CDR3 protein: CASRANGVWNYGYTF

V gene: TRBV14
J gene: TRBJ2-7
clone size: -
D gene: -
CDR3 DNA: TGTGCCAGCAGCCAAGATGTTACCTACGAGCAGTACTTC
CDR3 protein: CASSQDVTYEQYF

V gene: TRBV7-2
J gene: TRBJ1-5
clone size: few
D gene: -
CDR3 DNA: TGTGCCAGCAGCTTAATCAGTCACAATCAGCCCCAGCATTTT
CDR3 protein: CASSLISHNQPQHF

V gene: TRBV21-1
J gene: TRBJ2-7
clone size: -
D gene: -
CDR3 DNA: TGTGCCAGCTCACCGGGAACGCTGCTCTCCTACGAGCAGTACTTC
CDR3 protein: CASSPGTLLSYEQYF

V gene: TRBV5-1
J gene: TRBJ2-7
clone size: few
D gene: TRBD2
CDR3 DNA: TGCGCCAGTTCCGAAGGACTAGCGGGAGGTTCCTACGAGCAGTACTTC
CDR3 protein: CASSEGLAGGSYEQYF

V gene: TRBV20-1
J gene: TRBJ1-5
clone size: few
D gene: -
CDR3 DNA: TGCAGTGCTGCCCGGGGGGTCGATCAGCCCCAGCATTTT
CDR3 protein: CSAARGVDQPQHF

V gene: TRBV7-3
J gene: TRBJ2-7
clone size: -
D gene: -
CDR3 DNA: TGTGCCAGCAGCTTAATGGCTAGAACCCACGAGCAGTACTTC
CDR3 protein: CASSLMARTHEQYF

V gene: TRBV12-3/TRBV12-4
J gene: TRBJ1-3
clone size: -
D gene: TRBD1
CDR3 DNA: TGTGCCAGCAGCACCACAGGGGCTGGAAACACCATATATTTT
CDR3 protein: CASSTTGAGNTIYF

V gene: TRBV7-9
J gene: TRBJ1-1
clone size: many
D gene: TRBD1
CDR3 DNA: TGTGCCAGCAGCCCCGGACAGGGGGCTTTTAGCACTGAAGCTTTCTTT
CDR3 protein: CASSPGQGAFSTEAFF

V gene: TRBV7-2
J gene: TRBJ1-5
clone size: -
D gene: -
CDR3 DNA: TGTGCCAGCAGCTTAACACGGTTTTATCAGCCCCAGCATTTT
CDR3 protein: CASSLTRFYQPQHF

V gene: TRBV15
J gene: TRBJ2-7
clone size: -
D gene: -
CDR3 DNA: TGTGCCACCAGCAGAAGGGGGGACACCTACGAGCAGTACTTC
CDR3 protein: CATSRRGDTYEQYF

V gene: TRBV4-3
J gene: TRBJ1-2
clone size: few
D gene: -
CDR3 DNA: TGCGCCAGCAGCCAAGTTCTGCCGCCGGCGGACTATGGCTACACCTTC
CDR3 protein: CASSQVLPPADYGYTF

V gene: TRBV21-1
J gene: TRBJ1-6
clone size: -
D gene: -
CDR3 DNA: TGTGCCAGCAGCAATAATCTCAGACAGAATTCACCCCTCCACTTT
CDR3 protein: CASSNNLRQNSPLHF

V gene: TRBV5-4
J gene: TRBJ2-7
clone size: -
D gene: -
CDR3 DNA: TGTGCCAGCAGCTCCCCGGGACAAGAGATTAACGAGCAGTACTTC
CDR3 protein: CASSSPGQEINEQYF

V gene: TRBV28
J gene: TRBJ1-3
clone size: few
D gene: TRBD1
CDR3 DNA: TGTGCCAGCAGTCCGACAGGGAGGGGAAACACCATATATTTT
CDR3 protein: CASSPTGRGNTIYF

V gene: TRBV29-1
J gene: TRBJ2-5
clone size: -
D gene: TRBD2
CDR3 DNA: TGCAGCGTTGAAGGACTAGCGGGATCGTACCAAGAGACCCAGTACTTC
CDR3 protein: CSVEGLAGSYQETQYF

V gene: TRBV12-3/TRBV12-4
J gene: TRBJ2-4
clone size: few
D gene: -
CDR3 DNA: TGTGCCAGCAGTTTTCCCAGGAACAGACTAGCCAAAAACATTCAGTACTTC
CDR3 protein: CASSFPRNRLAKNIQYF

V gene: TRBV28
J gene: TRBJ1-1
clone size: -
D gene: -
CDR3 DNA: TGTGCCAGCAGGGGGAGGATGAACACTGAAGCTTTCTTT
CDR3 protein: CASRGRMNTEAFF

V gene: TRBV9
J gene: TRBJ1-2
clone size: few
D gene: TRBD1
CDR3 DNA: TGTGCCAGCAGCGCTGACCGGGACAGGGGGCATGTCTATGGCTACACCTTC
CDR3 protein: CASSADRDRGHVYGYTF

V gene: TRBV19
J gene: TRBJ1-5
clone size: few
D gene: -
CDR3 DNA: TGTGCCAGTAGAGGCTTCCCCCACAATCAGCCCCAGCATTTT
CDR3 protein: CASRGFPHNQPQHF

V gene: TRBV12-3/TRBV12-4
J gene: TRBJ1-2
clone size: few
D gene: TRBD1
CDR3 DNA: TGTGCCAGCAGTTTAAGACAGGGAGAAGGCTACACCTTC
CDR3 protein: CASSLRQGEGYTF

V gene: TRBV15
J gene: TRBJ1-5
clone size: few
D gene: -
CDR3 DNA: TGTGCCACCAGCGGCTTGTTGGGCGGATTTGACCTTAGCAATCAGCCCCAGCATTTT
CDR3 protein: CATSGLLGGFDLSNQPQHF

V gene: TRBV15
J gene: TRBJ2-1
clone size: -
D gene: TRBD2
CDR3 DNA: TGTGCCACCAGCAGAGATGTTCTAGCGGGAGTACATGAGCAGTTCTTC
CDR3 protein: CATSRDVLAGVHEQFF

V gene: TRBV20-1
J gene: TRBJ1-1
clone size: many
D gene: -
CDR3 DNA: TGCAGTGCTAGATATCAGGGAGCTGAAGCTTTCTTT
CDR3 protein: CSARYQGAEAFF

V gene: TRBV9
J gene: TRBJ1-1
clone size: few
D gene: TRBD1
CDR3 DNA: TGTGCCAGCAGCGTGGGGACAGGGACGAACACTGAAGCTTTCTTT
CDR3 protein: CASSVGTGTNTEAFF

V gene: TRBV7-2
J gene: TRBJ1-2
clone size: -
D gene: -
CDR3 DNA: TGTGCCAGCAGCTTATCGTTGGGGGACATAAATGGCTACACCTTC
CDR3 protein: CASSLSLGDINGYTF

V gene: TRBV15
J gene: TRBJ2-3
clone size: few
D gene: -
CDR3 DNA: TGTGCCACCGGAAAGGCGGGCACAGATACGCAGTATTTT
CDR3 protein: CATGKAGTDTQYF

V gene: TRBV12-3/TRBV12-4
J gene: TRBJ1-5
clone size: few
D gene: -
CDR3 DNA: TGTGCCAGCAGTCCCAAGACTAGCAATCAGCCCCAGCATTTT
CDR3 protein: CASSPKTSNQPQHF

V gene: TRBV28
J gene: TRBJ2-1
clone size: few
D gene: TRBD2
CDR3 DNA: TGTGCCAGCAGCCCCTTTCAACTAGCGGGAGTAATCAATGAGCAGTTCTTC
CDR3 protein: CASSPFQLAGVINEQFF

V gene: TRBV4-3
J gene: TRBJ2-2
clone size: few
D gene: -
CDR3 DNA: TGCGCCAGCAGTCGATCCGGGACGGACACCGGGGAGCTGTTTTTT
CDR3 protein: CASSRSGTDTGELFF

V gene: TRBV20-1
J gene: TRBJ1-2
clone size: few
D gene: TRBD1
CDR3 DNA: TGCAGTGCTACCAGGACAGGGACCCTTGGCTACACCTTC
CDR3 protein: CSATRTGTLGYTF

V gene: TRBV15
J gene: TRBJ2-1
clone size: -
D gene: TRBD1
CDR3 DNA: TGTGCCACCAGCATCCTCGACAGGGACTACAATGAGCAGTTCTTC
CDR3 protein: CATSILDRDYNEQFF

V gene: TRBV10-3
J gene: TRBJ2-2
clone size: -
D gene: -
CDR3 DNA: TGTGCCATCAGCGGGACCTCCACCGGGGAGCTGTTTTTT
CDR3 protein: CAISGTSTGELFF

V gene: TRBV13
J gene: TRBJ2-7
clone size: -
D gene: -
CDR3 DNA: TGTGCCAGCAGCTTAGCTAGGACGGCAACCTACGAGCAGTACTTC
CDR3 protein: CASSLARTATYEQYF

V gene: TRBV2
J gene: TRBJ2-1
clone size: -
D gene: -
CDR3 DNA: TGTGCCAGCAGTGCTGACATACCCGAGCAGTTCTTC
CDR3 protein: CASSADIPEQFF

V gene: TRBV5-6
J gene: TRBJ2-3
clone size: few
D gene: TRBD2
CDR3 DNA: TGTGCCAGCAGCCCCGGACTAGCGGTCCCAGATACGCAGTATTTT
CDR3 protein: CASSPGLAVPDTQYF

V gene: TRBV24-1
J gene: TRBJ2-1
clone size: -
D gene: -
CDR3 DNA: TGTGCCACCAGTTCTCGGGACTGGGACAATGAGCAGTTCTTC
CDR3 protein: CATSSRDWDNEQFF

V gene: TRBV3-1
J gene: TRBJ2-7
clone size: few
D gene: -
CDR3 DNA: TGTGCCAGCAGCCAAGAGAAGAACCACCGAGTAAGCTACGAGCAGTACTTC
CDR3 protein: CASSQEKNHRVSYEQYF

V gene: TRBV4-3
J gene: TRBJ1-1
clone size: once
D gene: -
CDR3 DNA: TGCGCCAGCAGCCAAGAAGGTCGATGGGGTGAAGCTTTCTTT
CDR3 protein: CASSQEGRWGEAFF

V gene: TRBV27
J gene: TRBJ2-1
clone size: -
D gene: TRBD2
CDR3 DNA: TGTGCCAGCAGTCGACGAACGGGGACTAGCGGGGGCTCCTACAATGAGCAGTTCTTC
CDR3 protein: CASSRRTGTSGGSYNEQFF

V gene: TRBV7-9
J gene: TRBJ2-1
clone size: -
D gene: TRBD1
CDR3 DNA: TGTGCCAGCAGAATAGACAGGGGAAATGAGCAGTTCTTC
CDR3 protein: CASRIDRGNEQFF

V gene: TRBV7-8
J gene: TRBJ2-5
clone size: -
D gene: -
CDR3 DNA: TGTGCCAGCAGCTTAGGAGGGGGAACTCCCAAGACCCAGTACTTC
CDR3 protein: CASSLGGGTPKTQYF

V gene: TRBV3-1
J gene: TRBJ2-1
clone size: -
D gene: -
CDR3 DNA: TGTGCCAGCAGGAAATTTCAGGGGAACATAGTAAATGAGCAGTTCTTC
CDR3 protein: CASRKFQGNIVNEQFF

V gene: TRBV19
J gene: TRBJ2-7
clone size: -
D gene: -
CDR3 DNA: TGTGCCAGTAGTATTCCCGGGAGAACCTACGAGCAGTACTTC
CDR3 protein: CASSIPGRTYEQYF